These T cell receptor beta chains were read from a single sample in a study of blood T cell repertoires in COVID-19. Profiling relied on immunoSEQ multiplex PCR, and the TCRdb table lists in-frame clones only, not all of them. The sample lists tens of thousands of clones; approximately 90% were seen once. Material for sequencing was peripheral blood. Every receptor here comes from a human donor in a cohort sampled during active COVID-19. Both conserved end residues are part of each CDR3. A D gene is named only where the DNA matches it firmly. The size field is filled for only some rows; it gives once, few, many or a size class.

-	-	TRBV7-6	TRBJ1-1	TGTGCCAGCAGCCCGACCGGGACACTAGGGAACACTGAAGCTTTCTTT	CASSPTGTLGNTEAFF
few	-	TRBV7-9	TRBJ1-2	TGTGCCAGCAGCTTGCAGGACGGACTCTCCACCTTC	CASSLQDGLSTF
once	TRBD1	TRBV10-3	TRBJ2-1	TGTGCCACCCGGGACAGTGGGAATGAGCAGTTCTTC	CATRDSGNEQFF
-	-	TRBV6-4	TRBJ2-2	TGTGCCAGCAGTGACGCTAGGCACACCGGGGAGCTGTTTTTT	CASSDARHTGELFF
-	-	TRBV2	TRBJ1-2	TGTGCCAGCAGCGGAACAAGAAAGGGAGGACCCCTATCAGACTATGGCTACACCTTC	CASSGTRKGGPLSDYGYTF
-	-	TRBV7-2	TRBJ2-7	TGTGCCAGCAGCTCCCCGGGGGACAGTCGATCCTACGAGCAGTACTTC	CASSSPGDSRSYEQYF
-	TRBD1	TRBV20-1	TRBJ2-7	TGCAGTGCTAGTGTGGGACAGGGGGCCAACGAGCAGTACTTC	CSASVGQGANEQYF
-	TRBD2	TRBV3-1/TRBV3-2	TRBJ2-1	TGTGCCAGCAGCCGTCTTACTAGCGGCCTTGGGAATGAGCAGTTCTTC	CASSRLTSGLGNEQFF
once	TRBD1	TRBV29-1	TRBJ1-2	TGCAGCGTGATTACCGGGACAGGGTACGGCTACACCTTC	CSVITGTGYGYTF
-	TRBD1	TRBV5-1	TRBJ1-1	TGCGCCAGCAGCTCAGATGACAGGGGGTACACTGAAGCTTTCTTT	CASSSDDRGYTEAFF
-	TRBD2	TRBV19	TRBJ2-1	TGTGCCAGTAGGCGGACTAGCGGGAGGGCCTCTTTGGGGTACAATGAGCAGTTCTTC	CASRRTSGRASLGYNEQFF
-	-	TRBV27	TRBJ2-1	TGTGCCAGCAGTTTATCCGCGGACATCAGCTCCTACAATGAGCAGTTCTTC	CASSLSADISSYNEQFF
once	TRBD2	TRBV14	TRBJ2-2	TGTGCCAGCAGCCAAGGCCCCCGACTAGCGGGAGGATGGTTCACCGGGGAGCTGTTTTTT	CASSQGPRLAGGWFTGELFF
-	-	TRBV7-9	TRBJ1-2	TGTGCCAGCAGCTTAGTTTCGGGGGTCTACACCTTC	CASSLVSGVYTF
-	-	TRBV27	TRBJ2-3	TGTGCCAGCAGTTTATCCCCCAGCAGGGCAGATACGCAGTATTTT	CASSLSPSRADTQYF
once	-	TRBV20-1	TRBJ2-2	TGCAGTGCTAGTCTTGACGGGAGGAACACCGGGGAGCTGTTTTTT	CSASLDGRNTGELFF
-	-	TRBV19	TRBJ1-1	TGTGCCAGTACCACGGACAGATTTTTCACTGAAGCTTTCTTT	CASTTDRFFTEAFF
-	TRBD1	TRBV4-1	TRBJ1-5	TGCGCCAGCAGCCAAGTTTGGGACAGCGGGGGCTATAGCAATCAGCCCCAGCATTTT	CASSQVWDSGGYSNQPQHF
-	TRBD1	TRBV9	TRBJ1-3	TGTGCCAGCAGCGCTACCGGGACAGCAGGAAACACCATATATTTT	CASSATGTAGNTIYF
-	TRBD1	TRBV5-1	TRBJ1-1	TGCGCCAGCAGCCTCCACTCCCGACAGGGCACTGAAGCTTTCTTT	CASSLHSRQGTEAFF
-	TRBD1	TRBV6-5	TRBJ1-3	TGTGCCAGCAGTACAGGGGCGCAGGGAAACACCATATATTTT	CASSTGAQGNTIYF
-	TRBD2	TRBV9	TRBJ2-5	TGTGCCAGCAGCCGAACAGCGGGACAAGAGACCCAGTACTTC	CASSRTAGQETQYF
-	TRBD1	TRBV11-3	TRBJ1-1	TGTGCCAGCAGCTTAGTTAGGGGACAGGGAGGACCGTATACTGAAGCTTTCTTT	CASSLVRGQGGPYTEAFF
-	-	TRBV7-9	TRBJ2-3	TGTGCCAGCAGCTTAGGAACAGTCAGCACAGATACGCAGTATTTT	CASSLGTVSTDTQYF
-	-	TRBV5-4	TRBJ2-1	TGTGCCAGCAGCTCCCGGTCAGAGCAGTTCTTC	CASSSRSEQFF
-	TRBD1	TRBV7-3	TRBJ1-1	TGTGCCAGCAGCTGGTCAGGGGGGATGAACACTGAAGCTTTCTTT	CASSWSGGMNTEAFF
-	TRBD1	TRBV28	TRBJ1-2	TGTGCCAGCAGTCCTGGACAGGTCTATGGCTACACCTTC	CASSPGQVYGYTF
-	TRBD1	TRBV5-5	TRBJ2-7	TGTGCCAGCAGTCCCCGGGACAGCGAGCAGTACTTC	CASSPRDSEQYF
few	-	TRBV2	TRBJ1-5	TGTGCCAGCAGTGACTCCCGGGGTGGGCCCCAGCATTTT	CASSDSRGGPQHF
-	-	TRBV2	TRBJ1-5	TGTGCCAGCAGTAATCAACTCAGGGGATTAGGACAGCCCCAGCATTTT	CASSNQLRGLGQPQHF
-	-	TRBV27	TRBJ1-2	TGTGCCAGCAGTTTATCAGTCAGTAACTATGGCTACACCTTC	CASSLSVSNYGYTF
-	-	TRBV5-1	TRBJ2-1	TGCGCCAGCAGCTTCCGGGTCCAATCCAATGAGCAGTTCTTC	CASSFRVQSNEQFF
-	-	TRBV6-6	TRBJ2-1	TGTGCCAGCAGTTACTCTGGGACTGCCTACAATGAGCAGTTCTTC	CASSYSGTAYNEQFF
-	TRBD1	TRBV7-9	TRBJ2-1	TGTGCCAGCAGCTTAGTACAGGGGCACAATGAGCAGTTCTTC	CASSLVQGHNEQFF
-	-	TRBV7-8	TRBJ2-7	TGTGCCAGCAGCTTAGGTGACAGGTACGACGAGCAGTACTTC	CASSLGDRYDEQYF
-	-	TRBV5-1	TRBJ1-2	TGCGCCAGCAGTTACTTCGAGACGGGATCTAACTATGGCTACACCTTC	CASSYFETGSNYGYTF
-	TRBD1	TRBV30	TRBJ1-2	TGTGCCTGGAGTTTGGACAGGGTCTATGGCTACACCTTC	CAWSLDRVYGYTF
-	TRBD1	TRBV19	TRBJ2-1	TGTGCCAGTAGTATACCGGGACAGGGAGGCCATGAGCAGTTCTTC	CASSIPGQGGHEQFF
once	TRBD2	TRBV10-3	TRBJ2-3	TGTGCCATTAAACTAGCGGCGAACACAGATACGCAGTATTTT	CAIKLAANTDTQYF
-	TRBD2	TRBV10-3	TRBJ2-3	TGTGCCATCAGCCTACTAGCGGGAGGGCCAGATACGCAGTATTTT	CAISLLAGGPDTQYF
-	TRBD2	TRBV4-2	TRBJ2-1	TGTGCCAGCAGCCGGGGCGCAAAGGGACTAGCGGGAGGGGATGAGCAGTTCTTC	CASSRGAKGLAGGDEQFF
-	-	TRBV27	TRBJ1-2	TGTGCCAGCAGTGTTAACAGGGTCTCCTATGGCTACACCTTC	CASSVNRVSYGYTF
-	-	TRBV6-5	TRBJ1-2	TGTGCCAGCAGTTCCAGAGGCCCCGGCCTAGGCTATGGCTACACCTTC	CASSSRGPGLGYGYTF
few	-	TRBV6-2/TRBV6-3	TRBJ2-1	TGTGCCAGCAGTTACTCGGGGGGGGCGAATGAGCAGTTCTTC	CASSYSGGANEQFF